These 6 T cell receptor beta chains originate from one sample sequenced in a study of CD8 T cells in Susac syndrome. RNA totalling roughly 0.45 to 1 ug underwent reverse transcription with random hexamers. TCRdb recomputed calls from the immunoSEQ multiplex PCR reads with MiXCR, one row per CDR3 protein. The sample records some 300,000 distinct CDR3 sequences, roughly 90% being singletons. The sequencing input was CD8+ T cells from PBMCs. The origin of the receptors is a human donor with multiple sclerosis.

This clonotype was detected a few times. V gene TRBV7-3 combines with J gene TRBJ2-1, with D hard to call. Trimming removed 3 bases from V and 7 bases from J, with 13 bases in between. The CDR3 length is 14 residues. Germline lookup yields CDR1 SGHTA and CDR2 FQGTGA. The CDR3 here is CASSFDELFNEQFF. The CDR3 DNA reads TGTGCCAGCAGCTTCGACGAGCTGTTTAATGAGCAGTTCTTC.

This chain links TRBV7-8 with TRBJ2-3; 10 bases fit TRBD2. Looked up from germline, CDR1 is SGHVS and CDR2 is FQNEAQ. V gave up 1 base and J gave up 6 bases; unmatched junction bases: 7. CDR3 length: 16 amino acids. The CDR3 DNA reads as TGTGCCAGCAGCTTAGGTCCTAGCGGGAGAACGGATACGCAGTATTTT. Its translation is CASSLGPSGRTDTQYF. The variable domain in full, with the rest retrieved from reference TRBV7-8 and TRBJ2-3, is GAGVSQSPRYKVAKRGQDVALRCDPISGHVSLFWYQQALGQGPEFLTYFQNEAQLDKSGLPSDRFFAERPEGSVSTLKIQRTQQEDSAVYLCASSLGPSGRTDTQYFGPGTRLTVL.

The rearrangement uses TRBV12-5 and TRBJ2-5; D gene uncertain. Germline V gene data show CDR1 as LGHNT and CDR2 as FRNRAP. This CDR3 is 12 amino acids long. The V gene lost 6 bases and the J gene lost 5 bases, with 10 bases spanning the gap. The CDR3 DNA is TGTGCTAGTGGGATAATTTTGGAGACCCAGTACTTC. Encoded protein: CASGIILETQYF.

In DNA form, the CDR3 reads TGTGCCAGTAAGTACGGGGGCGATCAGCCCCAGCATTTT. Translation: CASKYGGDQPQHF. V usage is TRBV19 and J usage is TRBJ1-5; tentative D call: TRBD1 (6 bases). This CDR3 comprises 13 residues. Germline CDR1 reads LNHDA; CDR2 reads SQIVND (reference sequence). V was trimmed by 7 bases and J by 5 bases, leaving 12 bases between them.

The rearrangement uses TRBV5-6 and TRBJ2-7; no reliable D call. The CDR3 extends over 12 amino acids. Germline V gene lookup returns CDR1 SGHDT and CDR2 YYEEEE. Trimming left V 0 bases short and J 4 bases short, with 5 bases between. This chain's CDR3 is CASSLERYEQYF. The CDR3 DNA reads TGTGCCAGCAGCTTGGAACGGTACGAGCAGTACTTC.

The chain links TRBV2 to TRBJ2-1; 8 bases agree with TRBD2. The trim removed 3 bases at V and 4 bases at J, leaving 2 bases unmatched. This CDR3 comprises 14 residues. The germline V gene encodes CDR1 SNHLY and CDR2 FYNNEI. The CDR3 coding sequence is TGTGCCAGCAGTGAGCCTAGCGGGTACAATGAGCAGTTCTTC. It encodes CASSEPSGYNEQFF.